Following are 19 T cell receptor beta chains from one sample sequenced in a study of cytomegalovirus exposure and HLA in healthy donors. Vbeta (60) and Jbeta (13) primers were used in the PCR. Assay used: immunoSEQ multiplex PCR; TCRdb lists only in-frame clones, some missing. The listing records some 82,000 clones. Sequenced: PBMCs. Receptors were obtained from a woman aged 25-40 years in good health and CMV-seronegative.

The rearrangement uses TRBV2 and TRBJ1-2, with TRBD1 as a possible D gene (5 bases). V was pared by 1 base and J by 0 bases, with 9 bases between. CDR1 SNHLY and CDR2 FYNNEI come from the germline V gene. The CDR3 covers 15 residues. The CDR3 here is CASSEDRLTNYGYTF. CDR3 in DNA: TGTGCCAGCAGTGAAGACAGGCTCACTAACTATGGCTACACCTTC. Supplemented by reference TRBV2 and TRBJ1-2, the full variable domain reads EPEVTQTPSHQVTQMGQEVILRCVPISNHLYFYWYRQILGQKVEFLVSFYNNEISEKSEIFDDQFSVERPDGSNFTLKIRSTKLEDSAMYFCASSEDRLTNYGYTFGSGTRLTVV.

The chain links TRBV4-1 to TRBJ1-2, with 7 bases identical to TRBD1. J lost 2 bases, V lost 0 bases, and 0 bases had no gene match. Germline values: CDR1 MGHRA, CDR2 YSYEKL. The CDR3 has 14 residues. In DNA, the CDR3 is TGCGCCAGCAGCCAAGACAGGGGGAACTATGGCTACACCTTC. Translated, it gives CASSQDRGNYGYTF.

J is TRBJ2-2 and V is TRBV5-1, with a weak D call TRBD1 (5 bases). The V end lost 2 bases, the J end lost 4 bases, and 6 bases lay between the germline ends. CDR1 and CDR2 (germline): SGHRS, YFSETQ. This CDR3 region has 13 residues. The CDR3 sequence is CASSLQVTGELFF. CDR3 in DNA: TGCGCCAGCAGCTTACAGGTCACCGGGGAGCTGTTTTTT. Filled out from reference TRBV5-1 and TRBJ2-2, the complete variable domain reads KAGVTQTPRYLIKTRGQQVTLSCSPISGHRSVSWYQQTPGQGLQFLFEYFSETQRNKGNFPGRFSGRQFSNSRSEMNVSTLELGDSALYLCASSLQVTGELFFGEGSRLTVL.

The rearrangement uses TRBV6-6 and TRBJ1-4, with D perhaps matching TRBD1 (6 bases). This CDR3 has 12 residues. Germline assignment: CDR1 MNHNY and CDR2 SVGAGI (reference sequence). The V gene lost 6 bases and the J gene lost 8 bases, with 10 bases spanning the gap. As DNA, the CDR3 is TGTGCCAGCAGCAGGGGTCGGGAAAAACTGTTTTTT. Translated, it gives CASSRGREKLFF.

The rearrangement uses TRBV5-1 and TRBJ2-2, with 7 bases matching TRBD1. The V gene end was trimmed by 0 bases and the J gene end by 6 bases; junction bases not matched to a gene: 2. This CDR3 is built from 14 residues. Germline assignment: CDR1 SGHRS and CDR2 YFSETQ. The CDR3 here is CASSLVGGPGELFF. CDR3 sequence (DNA): TGCGCCAGCAGCTTGGTAGGGGGCCCCGGGGAGCTGTTTTTT.

CDR3 in amino acids: CASSRQPRTGRDGYTF. The CDR3 nucleotides are TGTGCCAGCAGCCGCCAACCCAGGACAGGAAGAGATGGCTACACCTTC. The V gene is TRBV7-2, the J gene TRBJ1-2, with 7 bases aligning to TRBD1. The germline CDR1 and CDR2 sequences are SGHTA and FQGNSA. The CDR3 covers 16 residues. V lost 5 bases and J lost 6; bases outside the gene matches: 15.

The J gene is TRBJ1-1, the V gene TRBV30; D not certain. CDR1 and CDR2 from the germline V gene are GTSNPN and SVGIG (reference sequence). Trimming took off 5 bases at V and 1 base at J, with 11 bases between the two ends. The CDR3 is 13 amino acids. CDR3 protein: CAWGTEPNTEAFF. The CDR3 nucleotides are TGTGCCTGGGGCACAGAACCGAACACTGAAGCTTTCTTT.

As concerns this clone: One end of the junction does not line up with germline, which may come from a read error. The chain couples TRBV5-1 to TRBJ1-1; possible D gene TRBD1, 6 bases. Germline V gene lookup returns CDR1 SGHRS and CDR2 YFSETQ. The CDR3 consists of 16 residues. In DNA form, the CDR3 reads TGCGCCAGCAGCTTGGGGCCGATGGGGGCGAACACTGAAGATTTCTTT. It codes for CASSLGPMGANTEDFF.

This chain uses TRBV18 with TRBJ1-1, with D possibly being TRBD1 (6 bases). This CDR3 has 15 amino acids. Germline V CDR1 and CDR2: KGHSH, LQKENI. Between the trimmed V and J ends, which lost 3 bases and 0 bases, there was a span of 11 bases. The DNA for the CDR3 is TGTGCCAGCTCACCCCAACAGGGATTGAACACTGAAGCTTTCTTT. Translated: CASSPQQGLNTEAFF.

CDR3: CASSTGQVGETQYF. CDR3 coding DNA: TGCGCCAGCAGCACGGGACAGGTTGGTGAGACCCAGTACTTC. The V call is TRBV5-1, the J call TRBJ2-5, with TRBD1 matching 8 bases. The V and J ends lost 4 bases and 5 bases, in that order; junction bases with no gene match: 7. Germline V lookup: CDR1 SGHRS, CDR2 YFSETQ. The CDR3 spans 14 residues.

The J gene is TRBJ1-2, the V gene TRBV18, with 7 bases aligning to TRBD1. The length of the CDR3 is 15 residues. Germline CDR1 and CDR2: KGHSH and LQKENI. J lost 3 bases, V lost 6 bases, and 10 bases had no gene match. CDR3 region: CASSQGGPGDYGYTF. CDR3 DNA sequence: TGTGCCAGCTCGCAGGGGGGACCAGGGGACTATGGCTACACCTTC.

The chain has TRBV2 and TRBJ1-1, with TRBD1 identical over 10 bases. The CDR3 covers 15 residues. V lost 7 bases and J lost 5; bases outside the gene matches: 10. Per germline, CDR1 SNHLY and CDR2 FYNNEI. CDR3 protein: CASTSTGTGETEAFF. The CDR3 DNA is TGTGCCAGCACATCCACCGGGACAGGGGAAACTGAAGCTTTCTTT.

This rearrangement joins TRBV30 to TRBJ1-4, with D unclear. Germline V gene lookup returns CDR1 GTSNPN and CDR2 SVGIG (reference sequence). Trimming shortened V by 2 bases and J by 5 bases, and 12 bases separated the two germline ends. This CDR3 comprises 14 residues. The CDR3 loop is CAWSPGVENEKLFF. For the CDR3, the DNA is TGTGCCTGGAGTCCCGGGGTCGAAAATGAAAAACTGTTTTTT. Full variable domain (rest looked up from reference TRBV30 and TRBJ1-4): SQTIHQWPATLVQPVGSPLSLECTVEGTSNPNLYWYRQAAGRGLQLLFYSVGIGQISSEVPQNLSASRPQDRQFILSSKKLLLSDSGFYLCAWSPGVENEKLFFGSGTQLSVL.

The chain is built from TRBV19 and TRBJ1-5; possible D gene TRBD1, 6 bases. This CDR3 is built from 15 residues. Looked up from germline, CDR1 is LNHDA and CDR2 is SQIVND (reference sequence). Trimming pared 3 bases from V and 1 base from J, leaving 10 bases between. The CDR3 reads CASSISRGSNQPQHF. The CDR3 DNA reads as TGTGCCAGTAGTATCTCAAGGGGGAGCAATCAGCCCCAGCATTTT.

The chain recombines TRBV7-2 with TRBJ2-7; D possibly corresponds to TRBD2 (6 bases). Per the germline V gene, CDR1 is SGHTA and CDR2 is FQGNSA. The CDR3 is 14 residues long. The germline V and J ends were trimmed by 3 bases and 2 bases, with 11 bases remaining between them. The CDR3 here is CASSFPGLTYEQYF. As DNA, the CDR3 is TGTGCCAGCAGCTTCCCTGGACTAACCTACGAGCAGTACTTC.

The CDR3 loop reads CSVEAASSNTEAFF. CDR3 in DNA: TGCAGCGTTGAAGCTGCCAGTTCGAACACTGAAGCTTTCTTT. This chain joins TRBV29-1 and TRBJ1-1, with D unclear. Between the trimmed V and J ends, which lost 1 base and 1 base, there was a span of 10 bases. The CDR3 consists of 14 residues. From germline, CDR1 is SQVTM and CDR2 ANQGSEA.

V and J are TRBV6-5 and TRBJ1-4; 7 bases agree with TRBD1. This CDR3 has 15 residues. The V segment lost 0 bases and the J segment 8 bases; nucleotides outside the gene matches: 6. Germline loops: CDR1 MNHEY, CDR2 SVGAGI. The CDR3 sequence is CASSYSGQQKEKLFF. In DNA form, the CDR3 reads TGTGCCAGCAGTTACTCGGGACAGCAGAAGGAAAAACTGTTTTTT.

This chain uses TRBV7-8 with TRBJ1-1; TRBD1 aligns across 9 bases. This CDR3 has 15 residues. The trim removed 3 bases at V and 1 base at J, leaving 3 bases unmatched. The germline V gene encodes CDR1 SGHVS and CDR2 FQNEAQ. In DNA, the CDR3 is TGTGCCAGCAGCTTGGTGGACAGGGGGAACACTGAAGCTTTCTTT. Translating gives CASSLVDRGNTEAFF. The complete variable domain, with remaining parts taken from reference TRBV7-8 and TRBJ1-1, reads GAGVSQSPRYKVAKRGQDVALRCDPISGHVSLFWYQQALGQGPEFLTYFQNEAQLDKSGLPSDRFFAERPEGSVSTLKIQRTQQEDSAVYLCASSLVDRGNTEAFFGQGTRLTVV.

The chain joins TRBV29-1 to TRBJ2-3, with a weak D call TRBD1 (5 bases). Germline V CDR1 and CDR2: SQVTM, ANQGSEA. This CDR3 has 12 residues. V was cut by 5 bases and J by 5 bases, with 11 bases left in between. The CDR3 reads CSVRQGGDTQYF. The CDR3 nucleotides read TGCAGCGTTAGGCAGGGTGGAGATACGCAGTATTTT.